A selection of T cell receptor beta chains follows, all from one sample in a study of graft-versus-host responses after intestinal transplantation. Profiling relied on immunoSEQ multiplex PCR, and the TCRdb table lists in-frame clones only, not all of them. The sample holds about 35,000 clones, approximately 93% seen once. No antigen has been identified for these receptors. The material was unstimulated CD8+ T cells sorted from spleen or lymph node cells, obtained before transplant. The receptor source for this set is a human donor who was the organ donor for an intestinal transplant. The CDR3 runs from the conserved cysteine through the conserved F or W. D genes are given only for firm matches. Size is omitted from some rows. Given values are once, few, many or a class for expanded clones.

v_call	clone_size	d_call	j_call	cdr3_aa	cdr3_nt
TRBV6-5	.	.	TRBJ2-7	CASSYAGVEDEQYF	TGTGCCAGCAGTTACGCAGGGGTGGAGGACGAGCAGTACTTC
TRBV5-1	.	.	TRBJ1-5	CASSPWTAHSNQPQHF	TGCGCCAGCAGCCCCTGGACAGCTCATAGCAATCAGCCCCAGCATTTT
TRBV27	.	TRBD1	TRBJ1-1	CASRSPADRGADTEAFF	TGTGCCAGCAGATCCCCCGCAGACAGGGGTGCGGACACTGAAGCTTTCTTT
TRBV18	.	.	TRBJ2-2	CASSPFVPYPGSTGELFF	TGTGCCAGCTCACCATTTGTACCCTATCCGGGTAGCACCGGGGAGCTGTTTTTT
TRBV9	.	TRBD1	TRBJ2-7	CASSPRDRGLPYEQYF	TGTGCCAGCAGCCCCCGCGACAGGGGCCTCCCCTACGAGCAGTACTTC
TRBV5-6	few	.	TRBJ2-2	CASSLGGPGELFF	TGTGCCAGCAGCTTGGGGGGCCCCGGGGAGCTGTTTTTT
TRBV2	.	.	TRBJ2-1	CASHTGLAQYNEQFF	TGTGCCAGCCACACGGGGCTAGCGCAATACAATGAGCAGTTCTTC
TRBV27	.	.	TRBJ2-5	CASTRSAGKTQYF	TGTGCCAGCACCCGGTCTGCGGGAAAGACCCAGTACTTC
TRBV29-1	.	TRBD1	TRBJ2-7	CSAQGAGWASEQYF	TGCAGCGCCCAGGGGGCAGGGTGGGCCAGCGAGCAGTACTTC
TRBV28	.	TRBD1	TRBJ2-7	CASSWPGQGYEQYF	TGTGCCAGCTCCTGGCCGGGACAGGGGTACGAGCAGTACTTC
TRBV4-1	once	.	TRBJ2-2	CASSQELLDVEHRGAVF	TGCGCCAGCAGCCAAGAGCTACTGGACGTCGAACACCGGGGAGCTGTTTTT